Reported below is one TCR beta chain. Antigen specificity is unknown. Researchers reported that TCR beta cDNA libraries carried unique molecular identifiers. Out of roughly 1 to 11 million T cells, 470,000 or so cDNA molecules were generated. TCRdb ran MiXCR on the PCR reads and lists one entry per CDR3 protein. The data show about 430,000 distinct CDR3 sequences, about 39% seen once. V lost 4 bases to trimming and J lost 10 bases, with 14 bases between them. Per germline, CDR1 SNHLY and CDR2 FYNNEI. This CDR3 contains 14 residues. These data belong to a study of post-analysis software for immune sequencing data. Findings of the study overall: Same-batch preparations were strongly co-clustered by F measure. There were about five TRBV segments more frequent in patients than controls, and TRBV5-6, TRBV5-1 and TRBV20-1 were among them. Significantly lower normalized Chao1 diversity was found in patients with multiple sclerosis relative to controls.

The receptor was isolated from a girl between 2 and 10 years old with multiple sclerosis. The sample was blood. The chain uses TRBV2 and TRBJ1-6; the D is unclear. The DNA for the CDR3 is TGTGCCAGCAGTGCAACACGGGAGTCGTCACCCCTCCACTTT. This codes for CASSATRESSPLHF.